The 7 T cell receptor beta chains presented below share a single source sample, sequenced in a study of cytomegalovirus exposure and HLA in healthy donors. The table came from immunoSEQ multiplex PCR; TCRdb's copy has only in-frame clones and leaves some out. This table holds about 88,000 clones, around 96% found once. Material for sequencing was PBMCs. The receptors were sampled from a young man in good health and CMV-seronegative.

The chain couples TRBV2 to TRBJ1-2; 7 bases line up with TRBD1. V shed 7 bases and J 5 bases; nucleotides not matched to a gene: 10. The germline V gene encodes CDR1 SNHLY and CDR2 FYNNEI. The CDR3 covers 14 residues. The CDR3 nucleotides read TGTGCCAGCAACCCTCCGGGACAGTCGTATGGCTACACCTTC. Amino acids: CASNPPGQSYGYTF.

This chain connects TRBV6-1 to TRBJ1-5; D ambiguous. Germline V gene data show CDR1 as MNHNS and CDR2 as SASEGT. V lost 4 bases and J 2 bases, leaving 15 bases between the germline ends. The CDR3 totals 16 residues. CDR3 amino acids: CASSATPLAGNQPQHF. CDR3 bases: TGTGCCAGCAGTGCGACCCCCCTCGCGGGCAATCAGCCCCAGCATTTT.

The chain has TRBV27 and TRBJ2-3, with 9 bases lining up with TRBD2. Germline V gene data show CDR1 as MNHEY and CDR2 as SMNVEV (reference sequence). The CDR3 has 17 residues. V lost 2 bases to trimming and J lost 4 bases; unmatched junction nucleotides: 10. Here the CDR3 reads CASSLVRAGGPADTQYF. The CDR3 bases are TGTGCCAGCAGTTTAGTCAGGGCGGGAGGGCCGGCAGATACGCAGTATTTT.

The chain recombines TRBV7-9 with TRBJ2-2; 7 nucleotides agree with TRBD2. CDR3 length equals 19 residues. Germline V gene sequence: CDR1 SEHNR, CDR2 FQNEAQ (reference sequence). Losses at the gene ends were 1 base for V and 8 bases for J; bases not matched to a gene: 19. In DNA, the CDR3 is TGTGCCAGCAGCTTAGATCGATCCGTAGGCGGGAGAGCGTTTGGGGAGCTGTTTTTT. This encodes CASSLDRSVGGRAFGELFF.

The chain links TRBV4-1 to TRBJ2-1, with D possibly matching TRBD2 (6 bases). This CDR3 has 17 amino acids. Germline CDR1 reads MGHRA; CDR2 reads YSYEKL. V gave up 4 bases and J gave up 7 bases, with 23 bases separating them. CDR3 in DNA: TGCGCCAGCAGCCTACAATTCGGGACTCCCAAGTCGAATGAGCAGTTCTTC. Protein: CASSLQFGTPKSNEQFF.

V gene TRBV19 combines with J gene TRBJ2-1; 14 bases map to TRBD2. This CDR3 is 17 amino acids long. The germline V gene encodes CDR1 LNHDA and CDR2 SQIVND (reference sequence). J gave up 12 bases and V 7 bases, and 17 bases lay outside the gene matches. CDR3 in DNA: TGTGCCAGTACTTCCACTACCGGGACTAGCGGGAGTATCGGGCAGTTCTTC. Encoded protein: CASTSTTGTSGSIGQFF.

This chain connects TRBV7-6 to TRBJ2-5; TRBD1 matches 10 bases. Germline CDR1 SGHVS, CDR2 FNYEAQ. V dropped 1 base and J dropped 5; count of bases not matched to a gene: 4. The CDR3 has 15 residues. CDR3 protein: CASSLGGTGVETQYF. The DNA for the CDR3 is TGTGCCAGCAGCTTAGGCGGGACAGGGGTTGAGACCCAGTACTTC.